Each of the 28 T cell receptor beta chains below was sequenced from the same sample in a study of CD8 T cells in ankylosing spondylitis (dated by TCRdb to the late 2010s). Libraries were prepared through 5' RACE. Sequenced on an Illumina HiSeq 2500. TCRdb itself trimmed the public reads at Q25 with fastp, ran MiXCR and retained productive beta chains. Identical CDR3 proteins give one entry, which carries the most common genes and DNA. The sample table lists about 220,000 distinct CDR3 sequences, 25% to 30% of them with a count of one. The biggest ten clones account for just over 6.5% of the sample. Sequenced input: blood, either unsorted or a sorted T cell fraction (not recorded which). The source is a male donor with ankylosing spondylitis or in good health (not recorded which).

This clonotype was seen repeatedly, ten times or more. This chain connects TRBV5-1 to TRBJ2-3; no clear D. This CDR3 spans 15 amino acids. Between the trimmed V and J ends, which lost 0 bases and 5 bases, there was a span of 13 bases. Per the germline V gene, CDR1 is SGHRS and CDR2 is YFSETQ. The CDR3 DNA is TGCGCCAGCAGCTTGGTGGCCGGCATGGTAGATACGCAGTATTTT. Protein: CASSLVAGMVDTQYF.

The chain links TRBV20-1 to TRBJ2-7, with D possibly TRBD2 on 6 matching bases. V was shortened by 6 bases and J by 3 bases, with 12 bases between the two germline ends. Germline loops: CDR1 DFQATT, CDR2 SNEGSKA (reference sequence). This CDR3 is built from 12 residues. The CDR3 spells CSAAGNNYEQYF. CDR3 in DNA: TGCAGTGCAGCGGGTAATAACTACGAGCAGTACTTC.

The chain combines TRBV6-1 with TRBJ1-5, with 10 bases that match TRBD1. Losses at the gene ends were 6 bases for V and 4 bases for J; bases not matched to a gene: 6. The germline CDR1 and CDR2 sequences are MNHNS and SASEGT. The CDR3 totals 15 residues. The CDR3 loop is CASSAWGQGNQPQHF. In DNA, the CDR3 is TGTGCCAGCAGCGCCTGGGGACAGGGGAATCAGCCCCAGCATTTT.

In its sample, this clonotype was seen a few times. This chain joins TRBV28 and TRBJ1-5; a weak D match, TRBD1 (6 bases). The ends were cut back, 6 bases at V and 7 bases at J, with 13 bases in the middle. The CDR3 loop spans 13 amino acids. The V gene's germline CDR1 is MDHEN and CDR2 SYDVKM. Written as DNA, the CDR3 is TGTGCCAGCAGGGGGTGGGACACACAGCCCCAGCATTTT. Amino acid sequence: CASRGWDTQPQHF.

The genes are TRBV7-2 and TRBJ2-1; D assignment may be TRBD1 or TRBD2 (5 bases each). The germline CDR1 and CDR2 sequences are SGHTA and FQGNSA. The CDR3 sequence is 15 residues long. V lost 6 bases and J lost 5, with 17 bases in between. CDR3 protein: CASRTPGRMDNEQFF. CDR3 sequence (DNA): TGTGCCAGCAGGACCCCGGGACGGATGGACAATGAGCAGTTCTTC.

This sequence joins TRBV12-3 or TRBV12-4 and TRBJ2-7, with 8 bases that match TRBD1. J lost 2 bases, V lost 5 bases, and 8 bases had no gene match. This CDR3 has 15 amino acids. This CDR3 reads CASSQRTGLPYEQYF. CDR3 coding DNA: TGTGCCAGCAGTCAGCGGACAGGGCTCCCCTACGAGCAGTACTTC.

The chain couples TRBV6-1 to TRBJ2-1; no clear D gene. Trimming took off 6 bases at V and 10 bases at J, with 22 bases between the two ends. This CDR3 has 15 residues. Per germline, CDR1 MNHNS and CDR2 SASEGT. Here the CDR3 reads CASRRSFKAADEQFF. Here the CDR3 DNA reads TGTGCCAGCAGACGCTCTTTCAAGGCGGCCGACGAGCAGTTCTTC.

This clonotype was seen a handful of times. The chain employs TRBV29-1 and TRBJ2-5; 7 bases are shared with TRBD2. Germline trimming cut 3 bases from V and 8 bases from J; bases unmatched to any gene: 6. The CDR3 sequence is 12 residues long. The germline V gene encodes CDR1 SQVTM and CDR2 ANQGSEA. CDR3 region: CSVDTPGGTQYF. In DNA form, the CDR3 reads TGCAGCGTTGATACCCCGGGGGGTACCCAGTACTTC.

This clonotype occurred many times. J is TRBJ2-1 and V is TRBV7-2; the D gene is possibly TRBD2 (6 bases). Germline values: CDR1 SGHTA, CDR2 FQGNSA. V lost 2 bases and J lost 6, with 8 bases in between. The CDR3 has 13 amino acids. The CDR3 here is CASSLYGGNEQFF. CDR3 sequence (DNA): TGTGCCAGCAGCTTATACGGGGGCAATGAGCAGTTCTTC.

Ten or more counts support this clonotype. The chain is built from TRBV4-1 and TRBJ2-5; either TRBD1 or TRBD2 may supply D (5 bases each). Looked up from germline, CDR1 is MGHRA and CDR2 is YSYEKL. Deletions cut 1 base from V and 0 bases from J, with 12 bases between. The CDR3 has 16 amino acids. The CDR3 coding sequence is TGCGCCAGCAGCCAAGGCCGGGACGTGTACCAAGAGACCCAGTACTTC. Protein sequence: CASSQGRDVYQETQYF.

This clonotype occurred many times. The CDR3 nucleotides read TGCAGTGTGATACGGGAGGCCCCAGATACGCAGTATTTT. Encoded protein: CSVIREAPDTQYF. The chain couples TRBV20-1 to TRBJ2-3; 7 bases fit TRBD2. Trimming at V came to 7 bases and at J to 4 bases, leaving 8 bases not matched to a gene. Germline values: CDR1 DFQATT, CDR2 SNEGSKA (reference sequence). This CDR3 region has 13 residues.

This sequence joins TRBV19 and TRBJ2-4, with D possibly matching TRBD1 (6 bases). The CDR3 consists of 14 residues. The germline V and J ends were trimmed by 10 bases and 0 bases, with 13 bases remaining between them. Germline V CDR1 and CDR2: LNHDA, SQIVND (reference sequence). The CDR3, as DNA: TGTGCCACCCGACAGGACTTAGCCAAAAACATTCAGTACTTC. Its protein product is CATRQDLAKNIQYF. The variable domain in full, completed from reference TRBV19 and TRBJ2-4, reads DGGITQSPKYLFRKEGQNVTLSCEQNLNHDAMYWYRQDPGQGLRLIYYSQIVNDFQKGDIAEGYSVSREKKESFPLTVTSAQKNPTAFYLCATRQDLAKNIQYFGAGTRLSVL.

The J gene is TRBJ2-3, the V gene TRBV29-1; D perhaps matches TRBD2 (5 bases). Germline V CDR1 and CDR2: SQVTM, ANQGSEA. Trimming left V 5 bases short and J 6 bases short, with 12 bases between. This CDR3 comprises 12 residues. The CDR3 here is CSVTGEVDTQYF. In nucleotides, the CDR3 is TGCAGCGTTACCGGGGAAGTTGATACGCAGTATTTT.

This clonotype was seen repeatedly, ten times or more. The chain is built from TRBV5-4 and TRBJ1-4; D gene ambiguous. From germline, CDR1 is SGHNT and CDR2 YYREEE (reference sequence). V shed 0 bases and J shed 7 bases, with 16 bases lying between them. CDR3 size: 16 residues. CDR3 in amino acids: CASSLASREAGEKLFF. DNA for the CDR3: TGTGCCAGCAGCTTGGCCTCTCGGGAAGCTGGTGAAAAACTGTTTTTT.

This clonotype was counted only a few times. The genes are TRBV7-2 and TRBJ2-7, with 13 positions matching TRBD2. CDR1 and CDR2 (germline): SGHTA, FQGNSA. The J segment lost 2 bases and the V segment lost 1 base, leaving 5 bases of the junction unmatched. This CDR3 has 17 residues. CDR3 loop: CASSLVAGTSGTYEQYF. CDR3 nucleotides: TGTGCCAGCAGCTTAGTAGCTGGGACTAGCGGGACCTACGAGCAGTACTTC.

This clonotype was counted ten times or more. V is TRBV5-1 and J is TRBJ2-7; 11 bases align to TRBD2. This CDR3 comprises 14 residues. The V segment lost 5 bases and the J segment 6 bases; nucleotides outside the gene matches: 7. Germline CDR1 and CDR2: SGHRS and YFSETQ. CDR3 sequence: CASSRLAGTSEQYF. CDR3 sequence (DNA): TGCGCCAGCAGTCGACTAGCGGGAACCAGCGAGCAGTACTTC. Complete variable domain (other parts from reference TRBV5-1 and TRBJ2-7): KAGVTQTPRYLIKTRGQQVTLSCSPISGHRSVSWYQQTPGQGLQFLFEYFSETQRNKGNFPGRFSGRQFSNSRSEMNVSTLELGDSALYLCASSRLAGTSEQYFGPGTRLTVT.

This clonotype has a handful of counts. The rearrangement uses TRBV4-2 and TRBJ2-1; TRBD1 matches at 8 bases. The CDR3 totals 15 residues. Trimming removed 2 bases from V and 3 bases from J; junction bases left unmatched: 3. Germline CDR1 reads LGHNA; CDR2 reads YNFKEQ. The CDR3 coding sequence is TGTGCCAGCAGCCAAACAGGACAGGGCTACAATGAGCAGTTCTTC. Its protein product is CASSQTGQGYNEQFF.

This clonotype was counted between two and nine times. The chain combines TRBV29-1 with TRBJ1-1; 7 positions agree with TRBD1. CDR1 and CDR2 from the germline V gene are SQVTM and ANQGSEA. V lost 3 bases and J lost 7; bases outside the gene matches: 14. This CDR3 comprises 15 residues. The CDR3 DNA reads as TGCAGCGTTGATGGGTTAGGGGGCCGCTGGGGTGAAGCTTTCTTT. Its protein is CSVDGLGGRWGEAFF.

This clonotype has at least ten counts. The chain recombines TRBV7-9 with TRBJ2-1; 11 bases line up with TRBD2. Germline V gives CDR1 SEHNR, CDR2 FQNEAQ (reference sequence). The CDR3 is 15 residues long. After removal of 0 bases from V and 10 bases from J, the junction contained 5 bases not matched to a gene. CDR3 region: CASSLASGLAEEQFF. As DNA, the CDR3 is TGTGCCAGCAGCTTAGCATCGGGACTAGCGGAGGAGCAGTTCTTC.

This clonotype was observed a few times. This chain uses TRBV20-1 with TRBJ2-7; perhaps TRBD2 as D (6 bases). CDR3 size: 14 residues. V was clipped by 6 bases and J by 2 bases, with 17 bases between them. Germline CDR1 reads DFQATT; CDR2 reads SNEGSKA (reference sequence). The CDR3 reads CSAIWAGMAYEQYF. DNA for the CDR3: TGCAGTGCCATCTGGGCGGGAATGGCCTACGAGCAGTACTTC.

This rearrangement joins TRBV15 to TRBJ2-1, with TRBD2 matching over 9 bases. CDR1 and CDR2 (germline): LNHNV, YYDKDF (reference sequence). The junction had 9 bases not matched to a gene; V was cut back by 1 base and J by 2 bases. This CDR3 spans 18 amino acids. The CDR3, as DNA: TGTGCCACCAGCAGAGTCTTGCGCGGGAGGGAGACCTACAATGAGCAGTTCTTC. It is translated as CATSRVLRGRETYNEQFF.

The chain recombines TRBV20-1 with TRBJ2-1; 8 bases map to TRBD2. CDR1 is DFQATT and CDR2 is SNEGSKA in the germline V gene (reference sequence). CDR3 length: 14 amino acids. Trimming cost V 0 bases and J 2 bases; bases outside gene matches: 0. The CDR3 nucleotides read TGCAGTGCTAGAGACGGGAGGGCCTACAATGAGCAGTTCTTC. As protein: CSARDGRAYNEQFF.

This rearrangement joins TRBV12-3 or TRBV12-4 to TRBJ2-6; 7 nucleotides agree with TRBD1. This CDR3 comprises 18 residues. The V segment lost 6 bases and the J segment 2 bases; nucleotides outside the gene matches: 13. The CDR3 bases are TGTGCCAGCAGCCAGGGGTTAAGACAGGGCGCTGGGGCCAACGTCCTGACTTTC. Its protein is CASSQGLRQGAGANVLTF.

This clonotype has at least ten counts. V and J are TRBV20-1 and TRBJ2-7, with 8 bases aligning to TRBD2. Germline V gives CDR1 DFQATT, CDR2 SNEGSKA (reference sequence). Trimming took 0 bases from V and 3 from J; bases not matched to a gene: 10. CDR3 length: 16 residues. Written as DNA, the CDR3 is TGCAGTGCTAGAGAAAGCGGGAGAGGTTCCATCTACGAGCAGTACTTC. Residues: CSARESGRGSIYEQYF.

CDR3 protein: CSARDLRGQNTIYF. The CDR3, as DNA: TGCAGTGCTAGGGACTTGAGGGGGCAAAACACCATATATTTT. This chain links TRBV20-1 with TRBJ1-3; 7 bases are shared with TRBD1. This CDR3 is 14 amino acids long. J lost 6 bases, V lost 3 bases, and 8 bases had no gene match. CDR1 is DFQATT, CDR2 SNEGSKA, per germline (reference sequence).

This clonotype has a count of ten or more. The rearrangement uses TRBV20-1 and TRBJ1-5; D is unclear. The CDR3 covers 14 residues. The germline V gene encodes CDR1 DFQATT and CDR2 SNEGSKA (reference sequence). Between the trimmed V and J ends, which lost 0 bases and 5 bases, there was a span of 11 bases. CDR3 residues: CSARDNGPDQPQHF. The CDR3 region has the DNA TGCAGTGCTAGAGATAACGGGCCAGATCAGCCCCAGCATTTT.

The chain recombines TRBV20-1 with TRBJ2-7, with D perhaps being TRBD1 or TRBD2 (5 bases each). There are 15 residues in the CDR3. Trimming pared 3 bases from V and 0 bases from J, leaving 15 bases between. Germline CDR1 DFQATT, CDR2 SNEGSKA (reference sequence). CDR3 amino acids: CSASGGTVSSYEQYF. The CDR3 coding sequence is TGCAGTGCTAGCGGTGGGACGGTGAGCTCCTACGAGCAGTACTTC.

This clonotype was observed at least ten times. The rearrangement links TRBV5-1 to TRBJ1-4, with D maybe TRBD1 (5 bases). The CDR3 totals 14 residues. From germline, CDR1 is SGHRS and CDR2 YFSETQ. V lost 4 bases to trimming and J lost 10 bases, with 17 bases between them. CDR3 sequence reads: CASSPGLERGKLFF. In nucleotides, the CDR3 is TGCGCCAGCAGCCCTGGGTTGGAAAGGGGAAAACTGTTTTTT.